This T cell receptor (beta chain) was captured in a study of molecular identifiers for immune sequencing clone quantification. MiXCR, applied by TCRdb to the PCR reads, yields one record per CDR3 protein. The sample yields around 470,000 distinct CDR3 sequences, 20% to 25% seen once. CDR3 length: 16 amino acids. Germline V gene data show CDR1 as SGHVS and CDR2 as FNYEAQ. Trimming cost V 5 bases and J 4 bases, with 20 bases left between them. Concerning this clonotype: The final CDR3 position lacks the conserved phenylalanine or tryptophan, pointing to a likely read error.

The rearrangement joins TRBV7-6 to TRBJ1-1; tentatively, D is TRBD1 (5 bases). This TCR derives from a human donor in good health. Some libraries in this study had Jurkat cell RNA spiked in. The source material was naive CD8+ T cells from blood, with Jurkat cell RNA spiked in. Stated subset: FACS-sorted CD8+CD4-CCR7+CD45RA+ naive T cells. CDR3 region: CASSLGWDVAGTEAFS. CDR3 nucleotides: TGTGCCAGCAGCCTGGGTTGGGACGTCGCGGGCACTGAAGCTTTCTCT.